The next 10 T cell receptor beta chains were all read from a single sample in a study of glioma-infiltrating T cells after dendritic cell vaccination. The data were produced by immunoSEQ multiplex PCR, yet TCRdb's version contains in-frame clones alone and is incomplete. The sample holds under 100,000 clones; more than 75% are singletons and the top ten take less than 3%. The sample here was blood, taken before dendritic cell vaccination. These receptors were taken from a human donor with glioblastoma.

This clone occurred once. The chain joins TRBV6-5 to TRBJ2-3, with D perhaps matching TRBD1 (5 bases). Germline values: CDR1 MNHEY, CDR2 SVGAGI. The V end was cut by 0 bases, the J end by 6 bases, with 16 bases between. The CDR3 runs to 16 residues. This CDR3 reads CASSYSTARGWDTQYF. In nucleotides, the CDR3 is TGTGCCAGCAGTTACTCGACGGCTAGGGGCTGGGATACGCAGTATTTT.

As to this clone: A read error may produce the germline difference seen at one junction end. The V gene is TRBV7-3, the J gene TRBJ2-5, with 9 positions matching TRBD1. The germline CDR1 and CDR2 sequences are SGHTA and FQGTGA. The CDR3 has 17 amino acids. CDR3 in amino acids: CASSLSGSGTGQGTQYF. Here the CDR3 DNA reads TGTGCCAGCAGCTTAAGTGGTTCCGGGACAGGGCAAGGGACCCAGTACTTC.

The V and J genes are TRBV15 and TRBJ2-3; tentatively, D is TRBD2 (5 bases). Germline CDR1 is LNHNV and CDR2 is YYDKDF (reference sequence). This CDR3 is built from 13 residues. V was trimmed by 5 bases and J by 3 bases, leaving 9 bases between them. The CDR3 DNA sequence: TGTGCCACCAGCCAGGCGGGTACAGATACGCAGTATTTT. Translated, it gives CATSQAGTDTQYF.

The chain has TRBV11-2 and TRBJ1-1; D gene unclear. V was cut by 5 bases and J by 5 bases, with 12 bases left in between. Looked up from germline, CDR1 is SGHAT and CDR2 is FQNNGV. This CDR3 is 13 amino acids long. This CDR3 is CASSVVGDTEAFF. The CDR3 nucleotides read TGTGCCAGCAGCGTAGTCGGGGATACTGAAGCTTTCTTT.

This clone occurred once. The rearrangement links TRBV2 to TRBJ2-3; 10 bases match TRBD1. Germline V gene data show CDR1 as SNHLY and CDR2 as FYNNEI. The CDR3 contains 14 residues. V shed 10 bases and J 5 bases; nucleotides not matched to a gene: 9. CDR3 amino acids: CATAEGQGRDTQYF. CDR3 sequence (DNA): TGTGCCACCGCTGAGGGACAGGGGAGAGATACGCAGTATTTT.

V usage is TRBV6-1 and J usage is TRBJ1-2; 7 bases fit TRBD1. Looked up from germline, CDR1 is MNHNS and CDR2 is SASEGT. V dropped 5 bases and J dropped 4; count of bases not matched to a gene: 10. The CDR3 is 15 amino acids. The CDR3 protein is CASSPGDREAYGYTF. For the CDR3, the DNA is TGTGCCAGCAGTCCGGGGGACAGAGAGGCCTATGGCTACACCTTC.

The genes are TRBV5-1 and TRBJ2-1; D possibly corresponds to TRBD2 (6 bases). This CDR3 region has 13 residues. V lost 4 bases and J lost 8, with 13 bases in between. The germline V gene encodes CDR1 SGHRS and CDR2 YFSETQ. The chain's CDR3 is CASSRDLADEQFF. CDR3 bases: TGCGCCAGCAGCCGCGATTTAGCGGATGAGCAGTTCTTC.

This chain connects TRBV6-5 to TRBJ1-6, with 7 bases matching TRBD1. The CDR3 loop spans 14 amino acids. The trim removed 11 bases at V and 10 bases at J, leaving 14 bases unmatched. Germline V CDR1 and CDR2: MNHEY, SVGAGI. DNA for the CDR3: TGTGCCGCCCAAGGGGGCGGGATTGGGTCACCCCTCCACTTT. Translating it yields CAAQGGGIGSPLHF.

The chain employs TRBV11-1 and TRBJ2-7, with 7 bases fitting TRBD1. V dropped 4 bases and J dropped 5; count of bases not matched to a gene: 5. Germline CDR1 SGHAT, CDR2 FQDESV (reference sequence). This CDR3 has 13 amino acids. The CDR3 DNA follows: TGTGCCAGCAGCTCCTGGACAGGCGACGAGCAGTACTTC. Translated, it gives CASSSWTGDEQYF.

This chain joins TRBV4-1 and TRBJ2-7; 12 nucleotides agree with TRBD2. With V trimmed by 4 bases and J by 4 bases, 5 bases remained unmatched. CDR3 length equals 15 residues. The germline V gene has CDR1 MGHRA and CDR2 YSYEKL. The chain's CDR3 is CASSPAGLAGYEQYF. In nucleotides, the CDR3 is TGCGCCAGCAGCCCAGCAGGACTAGCGGGGTACGAGCAGTACTTC.